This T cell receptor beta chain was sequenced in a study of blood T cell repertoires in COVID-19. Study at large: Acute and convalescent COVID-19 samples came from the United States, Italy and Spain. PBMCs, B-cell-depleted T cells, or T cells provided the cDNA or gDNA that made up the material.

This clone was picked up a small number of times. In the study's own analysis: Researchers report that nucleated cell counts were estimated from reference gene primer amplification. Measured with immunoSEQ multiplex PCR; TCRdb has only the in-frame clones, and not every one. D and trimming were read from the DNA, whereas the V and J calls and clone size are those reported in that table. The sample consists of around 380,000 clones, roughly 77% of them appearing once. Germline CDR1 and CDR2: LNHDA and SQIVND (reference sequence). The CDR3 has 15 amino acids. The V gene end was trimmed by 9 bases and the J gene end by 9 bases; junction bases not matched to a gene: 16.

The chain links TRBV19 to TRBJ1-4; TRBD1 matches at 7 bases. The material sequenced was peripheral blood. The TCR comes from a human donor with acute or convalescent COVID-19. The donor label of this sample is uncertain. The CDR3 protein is CASTDGQVALKKLFF. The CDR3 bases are TGTGCCAGCACCGATGGACAGGTAGCATTGAAAAAACTGTTTTTT.